This entry describes one T cell receptor (beta chain). Only in-frame clones appear in the TCRdb table, and some are missing; sequencing was by immunoSEQ multiplex PCR. Among 250,000 to 350,000 clones listed, roughly 80% were seen once. This sample was included in a study of blood T cell repertoires in COVID-19. It was during active infection that Seattle patients were enrolled and then longitudinally followed. Trimming left V 3 bases short and J 8 bases short, with 13 bases between. The CDR3 is 14 residues long. Germline-derived CDR1 and CDR2 are MNHEY and SMNVEV (reference sequence). Material for sequencing was peripheral blood. The TCR was taken from a human donor with COVID-19, enrolled during active disease. The donor label of this sample is uncertain. The chain carries TRBV27 and TRBJ1-4, with D perhaps TRBD1 (6 bases). The CDR3 sequence: CASSFSGEWEKLFF. In DNA form, the CDR3 reads TGTGCCAGCAGTTTCTCAGGGGAGTGGGAAAAACTGTTTTTT. The entire variable domain, with the rest obtained from reference TRBV27 and TRBJ1-4, is as follows: EAQVTQNPRYLITVTGKKLTVTCSQNMNHEYMSWYRQDPGLGLRQIYYSMNVEVTDKGDVPEGYKVSRKEKRNFPLILESPSPNQTSLYFCASSFSGEWEKLFFGSGTQLSVL.